A selection of T cell receptor beta chains follows, all from one sample in a study of cytomegalovirus exposure and HLA in healthy donors. Data came from immunoSEQ multiplex PCR; TCRdb stores just in-frame clones and leaves some out. Among about 130,000 clones listed, around 74% were seen once. Sequenced: PBMCs. The receptor set was obtained from a man between 18 and 35 years old in good health and CMV-seropositive. Each CDR3 is given with its conserved first and last residue. The D gene is left open where the match is weak. Not all rows give a size; the values are once, few, many and, for expanded clones, a class.

abundance	v_gene	j_gene	d_gene	CDR3nt	CDR3aa
.	TRBV5-1	TRBJ2-1	.	TGCGCCAGCAGCTTGATGGTGCCCGGGGAAAGGTACAATGAGCAGTTCTTC	CASSLMVPGERYNEQFF
.	TRBV27	TRBJ2-2	TRBD1	TGTGCCAGCAGTCACTACAGGGGGCGCGAGACCGGGGAGCTGTTTTTT	CASSHYRGRETGELFF
.	TRBV19	TRBJ2-7	TRBD2	TGTGCCACTAAGTGGGCTAGCGGCCTCTCCTACGAGCAGTACTTC	CATKWASGLSYEQYF
.	TRBV29-1	TRBJ2-2	.	TGCAGCGTCTCCCGGTTAGGGGAGCTGTTTTTT	CSVSRLGELFF
.	TRBV5-4	TRBJ2-7	.	TGTGCCAGCAGCAGAGAGGCGACGGTCTACGAGCAGTACTTC	CASSREATVYEQYF
.	TRBV5-5	TRBJ2-1	TRBD2	TGTGCCAGCAGCCTACGGACTAGCGGGAGGGCCGTTACCTACAATGAGCAGTTCTTC	CASSLRTSGRAVTYNEQFF
.	TRBV27	TRBJ2-7	.	TGTGCCAGCAGTCCACCCCCGGGCTACGAGCAGTACTTC	CASSPPPGYEQYF
.	TRBV5-1	TRBJ1-4	.	TGCGCCAGCAGCCCTGGGATAGGGGCAACTAATGAAAAACTGTTTTTT	CASSPGIGATNEKLFF
.	TRBV6-6	TRBJ1-1	.	TGTGCCAGCGCGGATCCCGAAGCTTTCTTT	CASADPEAFF
once	TRBV5-1	TRBJ2-5	TRBD2	TGCGCCAGCACCCACCGGACTAGCGGGAGACAAGAGACCCAGTACTTC	CASTHRTSGRQETQYF
few	TRBV14	TRBJ2-7	TRBD2	TGTGCCAGCAGTTTTGGCGGGAGCTCCTACGAGCAGTACTTC	CASSFGGSSYEQYF
.	TRBV6-6	TRBJ2-7	TRBD2	TGTGCCAGCAGCGGACTAGCGGGATTGGGGAGCGAGCAGTACTTC	CASSGLAGLGSEQYF
.	TRBV5-8	TRBJ1-5	TRBD1	TGTGCCAGCAGCTTGGGACAGGGTGGCAATCAGCCCCAGCATTTT	CASSLGQGGNQPQHF
.	TRBV7-2	TRBJ2-5	.	TGTGCCAGCAGCTTCGACAGGGACTCCTGGGAGACCCAGTACTTC	CASSFDRDSWETQYF
.	TRBV27	TRBJ2-1	.	TGTGCCAGCAGTTTACGGAGCTCCTACAATGAGCAGTTCTTC	CASSLRSSYNEQFF
.	TRBV4-2	TRBJ2-2	.	TGTGCCAGCAGCCAAGATGGCGGGGGCTCGAACACCGGGGAGCTGTTTTTT	CASSQDGGGSNTGELFF
.	TRBV7-8	TRBJ2-1	TRBD2	TGTGCCAGCAGCTTACAACTAGCGGGAAGCTTTATTTACAATGAGCAGTTCTTC	CASSLQLAGSFIYNEQFF
.	TRBV7-6	TRBJ2-7	TRBD2	TGTGCCAGCAGCTTGAGTAGCGGGAACACCTACGAGCAGTACTTC	CASSLSSGNTYEQYF
.	TRBV10-3	TRBJ2-1	.	TGTGCCATCAGTAGGGAGGGCAGGGGCTCCTACAATGAGCAGTTCTTC	CAISREGRGSYNEQFF
.	TRBV7-9	TRBJ2-1	TRBD2	TGTGCCAGCAGCTTAGCCCGGACTAGCGGGAGGGAGAATGAGCAGTTCTTC	CASSLARTSGRENEQFF
.	TRBV9	TRBJ1-6	.	TGTGCCAGCAGCGTAGGAACAGGGAGCTCCTATAATTCACCCCTCCACTTT	CASSVGTGSSYNSPLHF
.	TRBV11-2	TRBJ2-7	TRBD1	TGTGCCAGCAGCCTAACAGGGGCCTCCTACGAGCAGTACTTC	CASSLTGASYEQYF
.	TRBV5-6	TRBJ2-7	TRBD1	TGTGCCAGCAGCTTTAGGGACAGGGAGAGTGAGCAGTACTTC	CASSFRDRESEQYF
.	TRBV2	TRBJ1-5	.	TGTGCCAGCCAACCCCCGGGGGGGAGAGGACAGCCCCAGCATTTT	CASQPPGGRGQPQHF
.	TRBV5-1	TRBJ2-1	TRBD2	TGCGCCAGCAGCCCCACTAGCGGGAGGGCCGGTTCCTACAATGAGCAGTTCTTC	CASSPTSGRAGSYNEQFF
.	TRBV10-3	TRBJ2-1	.	TGTGCCATCAGGACAGGATACAATGAGCAGTTCTTC	CAIRTGYNEQFF
.	TRBV4-1	TRBJ2-2	.	TGCGCCAGCAGCCAAGAGCCAGGATTTACCGGGGAGCTGTTTTTT	CASSQEPGFTGELFF
.	TRBV27	TRBJ2-5	TRBD2	TGTGCCAGCATGGGATGGACTAGCGGGGCCAAAGAGACCCAGTACTTC	CASMGWTSGAKETQYF
.	TRBV27	TRBJ1-6	TRBD1	TGTGCCAGCAGTTTACCGGCGAGGGACAGAATTTCTCCCCTCCACTTT	CASSLPARDRISPLHF
.	TRBV6-5	TRBJ1-6	.	TGTGCCAGTCTCGGTCGCTCCTATAATTCACCCCTCCACTTT	CASLGRSYNSPLHF
.	TRBV5-6	TRBJ1-1	TRBD1	TGTGCCAGCAGCATAAACACCGGGACAGGGGTGGTGGGAGCTTTCTTT	CASSINTGTGVVGAFF
.	TRBV2	TRBJ2-1	TRBD2	TGTGCCAGCAGTTACAGCGGGAGGTTGTTCTTC	CASSYSGRLFF
few	TRBV11-2	TRBJ2-7	.	TGTGCCAGCAGCTCCCTCTTGGCCTCCTACGAGCAGTACTTC	CASSSLLASYEQYF
.	TRBV6-5	TRBJ2-7	.	TGTGCCTCTACGGAGGGGATAACCTACGAGCAGTACTTC	CASTEGITYEQYF
.	TRBV7-6	TRBJ2-7	TRBD1	TGTGCCAGCAGAAAAGGGACAGGCGAGCAGTACTTC	CASRKGTGEQYF
.	TRBV5-6	TRBJ2-7	.	TGTGCCAGCAGCTTGGCCAACAGGGACTACGAGCAGTACTTC	CASSLANRDYEQYF
.	TRBV5-1	TRBJ2-1	.	TGCGCCAGCAGCTTGGTACAGAGCTCCTACAATGAGCAGTTCTTC	CASSLVQSSYNEQFF
.	TRBV6-1	TRBJ2-1	.	TGTGCCAGCAGTGGGCCTGACAGAGACTCCTACAATGAGCAGTTCTTC	CASSGPDRDSYNEQFF
.	TRBV25-1	TRBJ2-3	TRBD2	TGTGCCAGCAGTACCCCTAGCGGGGGGATCACAGATACGCAGTATTTT	CASSTPSGGITDTQYF
.	TRBV7-2	TRBJ2-3	.	TGTGCCAGCAGCTTTCTAGGAGATACGCAGTATTTT	CASSFLGDTQYF
.	TRBV18	TRBJ2-5	TRBD1	TGTGCCAGCTCACCAAACCCCGGACAGGCGAGTCAAGAGACCCAGTACTTC	CASSPNPGQASQETQYF
.	TRBV5-6	TRBJ2-5	.	TGTGCCAGCAGCTTGACAGGCCGACAAGAGACCCAGTACTTC	CASSLTGRQETQYF
few	TRBV19	TRBJ2-7	TRBD1	TGTGCCAGTAGTGCCTTCCTGGGGGACAGGGGGCGAGGCCACGAGCAGTACTTC	CASSAFLGDRGRGHEQYF
.	TRBV28	TRBJ2-1	TRBD2	TGTGCCAGCATTAGACTAGCGGGTCTTTACAATGAGCAGTTCTTC	CASIRLAGLYNEQFF
.	TRBV5-1	TRBJ2-2	TRBD1	TGCGCCAGCACAGGGGGCATCACCGGGGAGCTGTTTTTT	CASTGGITGELFF
.	TRBV15	TRBJ1-4	.	TGTGCCACCAGCAGCCTGGCTTCTAATGAAAAACTGTTTTTT	CATSSLASNEKLFF
.	TRBV10-3	TRBJ1-1	TRBD1	TGTGCCATCAGCTCTACAGGGGATGAGGCTGAAGCTTTCTTT	CAISSTGDEAEAFF
few	TRBV28	TRBJ1-6	.	TGTGCCAGCAGTTTTCGGTCACCCCTCCACTTT	CASSFRSPLHF
.	TRBV7-2	TRBJ2-7	.	TGTGCCAGCAGCTTAGACAGCCTCTGGGCCTCCTACGAGCAGTACTTC	CASSLDSLWASYEQYF
.	TRBV19	TRBJ2-4	.	TGTGCCAGTAGTTCCTCAGGGAAGCAGGCCAAAAACATTCAGTACTTC	CASSSSGKQAKNIQYF
.	TRBV5-6	TRBJ2-7	.	TGTGCCAGCAGCTTGGGAACTCTATACGAGCAGTACTTC	CASSLGTLYEQYF
.	TRBV5-6	TRBJ1-1	.	TGTGCCAGCAGCTTGGTGGACAGAACTTGGGCTTTCTTT	CASSLVDRTWAFF
few	TRBV28	TRBJ1-1	TRBD1	TGTGCCAGCAGTCTGTGGACAGGGCCTGGATCTGAAGCTTTCTTT	CASSLWTGPGSEAFF